This T cell receptor beta chain was sequenced during a study of graft-versus-host responses after intestinal transplantation (dated by TCRdb to the early 2020s). Concerning the study at large: Recipients received multivisceral, liver-intestinal, or isolated intestinal transplants. Alloreactive clones were identified by sequencing pre-transplant mixed lymphocyte reaction products and comparing these products with unstimulated pre-transplant donor and recipient T cells. Rather than going through the commercial service, samples from a few later patients were sequenced in-house on an Illumina MiSeq and processed with MiXCR. A peak of at least 4% donor T cells among recipient peripheral blood mononuclear cells was the definition used for donor T cell macrochimerism. A cohort of approximately 23 intestinal transplant recipients, including one retransplant, was enrolled, and a few patients lacking pretransplant specimens were excluded. All recipients received anti-thymocyte globulin induction followed by maintenance tacrolimus and steroids for around 3 years. Bulk TCR-beta CDR3 sequencing was used to track graft-versus-host and host-versus-graft alloreactive T cell clones in the graft, circulation and bone marrow after intestinal transplantation. Summary of the overall study and its limitations: GvH clones were detected in recipient bone marrow, and some appeared earlier in ileal mucosa or blood, consistent with an intestinal mucosal origin. High GvH to HvG T cell clonal ratios were observed in the allografts of patients with donor T cell macrochimerism. The relatively low number and heterogeneity of intestinal transplant patients limited the conclusions. Early after transplant, peak levels of circulating GvH clones were found to be associated with declines in HvG clones.

In the first month after transplant, blood samples were collected up to 4 times, and after that at least monthly when available. The method behind the library was the immunoSEQ multiplex PCR assay. High-throughput TCR-beta CDR3 sequencing of genomic DNA from most patients was performed by Adaptive Biotechnologies. The study's processing was this. TCR sequencing data were retrieved from Adaptive's ImmunoSEQ software for more than 15 patients, whereas a few other patients were processed with MiXCR and VDJtools. Because the origin of CDR3 nucleotide sequences shared between donor and recipient could not be assigned, those sequences were removed. At least 2-fold expansion over unstimulated cells and a minimum CFSE-low frequency of 0.002% (template counts) or 0.001% (read counts) were required for clones to be classified as alloreactive. Mappable clones were those detected in sequenced pre-transplant spleen, lymph node, or MLR CFSE-low populations of the donor or recipient. The cumulative frequency of alloreactive clones was calculated as a percentage of all sequences, weighted by copy number. TCRdb's version of the immuneACCESS table is confined to in-frame rearrangements and falls short of the full clone set. An unresolved V gene accounts for under half of the shortfall where checked; the remainder is of unknown origin. V, J and clone size are those of that table, while D and trimming were read from the DNA. The sample data list over 45,000 clones, and over 85% of these were observed just once. 1.5% to 2% of the sample lies in the top ten.

Sequences SGHDT (CDR1) and YYEEEE (CDR2) are obtained from the germline V gene. Inclusive of the bounding cysteine and phenylalanine, the CDR3 is 16 residues long. Only the CDR3 portion is preserved as DNA: 48 bases, with reading frame beginning at the first base. The trim is 1 base for V and 0 bases for J, with a gap of 13 bases between the germline ends. As concerns this clone: Its antigen is unknown. Base qualities are not recorded, but no much larger clone differs from it by a single base.

This receptor was obtained from a human patient who received an intestinal transplant, so some T cells may come from the graft donor. Sequenced material: PBMCs, taken 26 days after transplant. The rearranged chain carries TRBV5-6 and TRBJ1-1; confidence is insufficient to name the D gene. The DNA reads TGTGCCAGCAGCTTGTGGGTTGAGGAGATGAACACTGAAGCTTTCTTT. It encodes CASSLWVEEMNTEAFF. With the rest looked up from the reference TRBV5-6 and TRBJ1-1 genes rather than sequenced, the full variable domain is DAGVTQSPTHLIKTRGQQVTLRCSPKSGHDTVSWYQQALGQGPQFIFQYYEEEERQRGNFPDRFSGHQFPNYSSELNVNALLLGDSALYLCASSLWVEEMNTEAFFGQGTRLTVV.